A single T cell receptor beta chain is shown here with its context. Its antigen is still unknown. Within one base of it there is no much larger clone, and no base qualities were kept. TCRbeta CDR3 regions were amplified from genomic DNA using the immunoSEQ Assay, a bias-controlled multiplex PCR. The authors' analysis ran thus. The number of nucleated cells in each sample was estimated from the amplification of reference gene primers within the assay. Sequence reads were collapsed and filtered to measure the absolute abundance of every unique TCRbeta CDR3 rearrangement. Productive Simpson clonality was computed per sample as the square root of Simpson's diversity index over productive rearrangements. TCRdb obtained this table from immuneACCESS and retained in-frame rearrangements with V and J assigned. These tables miss some clones; where compared with another copy, unresolved V genes account for less than half of the shortfall, and the remainder is unexplained. V, J and clone size are taken as reported in that table, and D and trimming were inferred from the DNA itself. The sample has roughly 100,000 clones on record, more than 80% of them singletons. The ten largest make up around 4% of the sample.

The data originate from a study of blood T cell repertoires in COVID-19 (TCRdb year 2020). About the full investigation: Samples covering the acute and convalescent phases of COVID-19 were provided by collaborators in the United States, Italy and Spain. Sample metadata almost always included a de-identified subject ID, COVID-19 status, age in years and sex. The samples were drawn from two sources: the first 160 participants of the ongoing ImmuneRACE study, and about 1,300 subjects contributed by 6 global collaborators. Where available, HLA class I and class II types were obtained from metadata supplied by the sample provider rather than from assay-based typing. The repertoires were released in a freely available public database meant as a resource for research on the immune response to SARS-CoV-2. The prospective study material was composed of cDNA or gDNA derived from T cells, B-cell-depleted T cells, or PBMCs. Deeply sampled blood TCRbeta repertoires from subjects exposed to, actively infected with, or recovered from COVID-19 were included in the dataset.

What the authors observed across the whole study: How much clinical and demographic metadata was included differed by source and by participant, and the metadata was provided uncurated.

Collaborating institutions collected whole blood in K2EDTA tubes following their own protocols. For TCRbeta analysis, collaborator samples were shipped as frozen whole blood, as isolated PBMCs, or as DNA extracted from either sample type. The CDR1 and CDR2 encoded by the germline V gene (reference sequence) are PRHDT and FYEKMQ. V is shortened by 5 bases, J by 3 bases, and the region joining them spans 10 bases. The CDR3, cysteine through phenylalanine, is 14 amino acids long. Only the CDR3 portion is preserved as DNA: 42 bases, with reading frame beginning at the first base. The receptor's source is a human donor in a cohort sampled during active COVID-19. The specimen was peripheral blood. The chain couples TRBV13 to TRBJ2-2; the D gene is perhaps TRBD1, on 5 matching bases. The CDR3 region has the sequence CASSTGAYTGELFF. The DNA reads as follows: TGTGCCAGCAGCACTGGGGCGTACACCGGGGAGCTGTTTTTT.